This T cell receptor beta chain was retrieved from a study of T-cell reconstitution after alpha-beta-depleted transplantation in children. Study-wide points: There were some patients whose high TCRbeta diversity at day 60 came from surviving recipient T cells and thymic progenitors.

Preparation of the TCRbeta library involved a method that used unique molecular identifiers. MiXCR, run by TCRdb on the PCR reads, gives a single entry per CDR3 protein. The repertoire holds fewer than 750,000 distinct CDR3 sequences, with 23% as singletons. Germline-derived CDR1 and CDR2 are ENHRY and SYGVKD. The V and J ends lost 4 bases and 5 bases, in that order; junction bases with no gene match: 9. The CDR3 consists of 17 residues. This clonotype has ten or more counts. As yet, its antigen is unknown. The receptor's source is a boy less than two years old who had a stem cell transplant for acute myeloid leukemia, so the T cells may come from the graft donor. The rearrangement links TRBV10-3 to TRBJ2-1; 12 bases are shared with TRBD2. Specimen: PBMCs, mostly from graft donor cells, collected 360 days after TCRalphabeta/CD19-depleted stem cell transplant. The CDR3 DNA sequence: TGTGCCATCAGTGGCCGGCGACTAGCGGGGGCTCACAATGAGCAGTTCTTC. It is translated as CAISGRRLAGAHNEQFF.